This TCR beta chain comes out of a study of PD-L1 blockade in urothelial cancer. Study in general: Per blood sample, T cells had a median of roughly 150,000.

The time point: pretreatment peripheral blood. Urothelial carcinoma in patients was locally advanced or metastatic. Each patient supplied 1 to 8 pretreatment and on-treatment samples. The germline V gene encodes CDR1 GTSNPN and CDR2 SVGIG (reference sequence). There are 14 residues in the CDR3. The germline V and J ends were trimmed by 4 bases and 0 bases, with 10 bases remaining between them. The count of this clone is one. The antigen remains unidentified. Study-wide results and limits: Tumor-associated clones in the blood of durable-benefit patients grew more at 3 weeks.

Measured with immunoSEQ multiplex PCR; TCRdb has only the in-frame clones, and not every one. Among 50,000 or so clones listed, about 82% were seen once. This receptor was obtained from a man aged 55 to 70 with urothelial cancer. The chain links TRBV30 to TRBJ1-3, with a weak D call TRBD1 (5 bases). Sequencing used PBMCs, obtained around atezolizumab (anti-PD-L1) treatment. CDR3: CAWTRQHSGNTIYF. CDR3 coding DNA: TGTGCCTGGACCCGACAGCACTCTGGAAACACCATATATTTT.